Sequencing of this T cell receptor beta chain was carried out in a study of T cells in Graves' hyperthyroidism and ophthalmopathy. On the study more broadly: Peripheral blood was secured at the point of initial diagnosis, before any treatment.

The CDR3 has 12 amino acids. In germline, CDR1 is MNHNS, CDR2 SASEGT. With 1 base removed from V and 8 bases from J, the gap between germline ends came to 8 bases. From RNA transcripts, TCR beta CDR3 regions were amplified. The HTBI set primed first-round TCR CDR3 RT-PCR. TCRdb independently ran MiXCR on the multiplex PCR reads; one entry per CDR3 protein. Among fewer than 600,000 distinct CDR3 sequences listed, around an eighth were seen once. This clonotype was detected only a few times. The study defined stable Graves' hyperthyroidism as no ophthalmopathy progression within 18 months. The patients, who ranged from 18 to 65 in age, presented with newly diagnosed hyperthyroidism lasting under 2 months. Diagnoses were made from clinical symptoms, serum measures (thyroxine and TRAb), thyroid ultrasound and orbital computed tomography.

This receptor was taken from a woman aged 18-29 years with Graves' hyperthyroidism. V usage is TRBV6-1 and J usage is TRBJ1-1; D unresolved. Material: blood. In DNA, the CDR3 is TGTGCCAGCAGTGAAGGGGCGGGGGAAGCTTTCTTT. Protein sequence: CASSEGAGEAFF.